This T cell receptor beta chain was recovered during a study of blood T cells in healthy people across ages. Primed by a sample-barcoded 5' primer and a J-beta primer mix, a second PCR proceeded for roughly 7 to 12 cycles. TCRdb re-called the 5' RACE reads with MiXCR, one entry per CDR3 protein. The sample includes some 1.7 million distinct CDR3 sequences, 28% of them seen just once. Germline V gene sequence: CDR1 SGHTA, CDR2 FQGNSA. With 5 bases removed from V and 1 base from J, the gap between germline ends came to 12 bases. There are 15 residues in the CDR3. The sequencing input was blood. This receptor was identified in a woman aged 25 to 39 in good health. This chain connects TRBV7-2 to TRBJ2-4; TRBD2 is a possible D gene (5 bases). The CDR3 coding sequence is TGTGCCAGCAGCCCCGAGGGAGCCGCCAAAAACATTCAGTACTTC. Protein: CASSPEGAAKNIQYF. The whole variable domain, remainder taken from reference TRBV7-2 and TRBJ2-4, is GAGVSQSPSNKVTEKGKDVELRCDPISGHTALYWYRQSLGQGLEFLIYFQGNSAPDKSGLPSDRFSAERTGGSVSTLTIQRTQQEDSAVYLCASSPEGAAKNIQYFGAGTRLSVL.